A selection of T cell receptor beta chains follows, all from one sample in a study of control samples from healthy donors and cancer patients. Clones were read by immunoSEQ multiplex PCR, and TCRdb kept only the in-frame ones, dropping some. The data hold fewer than 200,000 clones, with around 90% observed a single time. The sequencing input was blood. These receptors were collected from a man under 40 in good health. CDR3s include the opening cysteine and the closing phenylalanine or tryptophan. A D gene is named only where the DNA matches it firmly. The size of a clone is reported for some rows only, either as once, few or many, or as a class for expanded clones.

clone_size,j_call,v_call,d_call,cdr3_aa,cdr3_nt
.,TRBJ2-7,TRBV5-1,.,CASSFGAVYEQYF,TGCGCCAGCAGCTTCGGAGCGGTCTACGAGCAGTACTTC
.,TRBJ2-7,TRBV30,.,CAWSAALDEQYF,TGTGCCTGGAGTGCCGCCTTGGACGAGCAGTACTTC
.,TRBJ2-5,TRBV11-2,.,CASSATLQETQYF,TGTGCCTCTTCGGCAACTCTCCAAGAGACCCAGTACTTC
.,TRBJ2-5,TRBV7-2,.,CASSLGAGVQETQYF,TGTGCCAGCAGCTTAGGAGCGGGCGTTCAAGAGACCCAGTACTTC
.,TRBJ2-7,TRBV11-3,TRBD2,CASSPGERGGEQYF,TGTGCCAGCAGCCCGGGGGAGCGGGGGGGCGAGCAGTACTTC
once,TRBJ1-2,TRBV6-6,TRBD1,CASSGTGTGSYGYTF,TGTGCCAGCAGTGGAACCGGGACAGGGAGCTATGGCTACACCTTC
.,TRBJ1-1,TRBV6-2/TRBV6-3,.,CASSRQLEAFF,TGTGCCAGCAGTAGACAGCTTGAAGCTTTCTTT
once,TRBJ2-7,TRBV6-5,TRBD1,CASRKGQGIEQYF,TGTGCCAGCAGAAAGGGACAGGGTATCGAGCAGTACTTC
few,TRBJ1-2,TRBV5-6,.,CASSLDRETF,TGTGCCAGCAGCTTGGACAGGGAGACCTTC
.,TRBJ1-1,TRBV15,TRBD1,CATSRGGQGSYTEAFF,TGTGCCACCAGCAGAGGTGGACAGGGGAGTTACACTGAAGCTTTCTTT
.,TRBJ1-1,TRBV5-1,.,CASSLGVAATEAFF,TGCGCCAGCAGCTTGGGGGTCGCTGCCACTGAAGCTTTCTTT
.,TRBJ2-1,TRBV6-5,TRBD1,CASSYTRDRSFEQFF,TGTGCCAGCAGTTACACCCGGGACAGGTCCTTCGAGCAGTTCTTC
once,TRBJ2-1,TRBV28,TRBD2,CASSLLAGVYNEQFF,TGTGCCAGCAGTTTACTAGCGGGAGTTTACAATGAGCAGTTCTTC
.,TRBJ2-2,TRBV9,.,CASSVVAGLNTGELFF,TGTGCCAGCAGCGTAGTGGCAGGCCTTAACACCGGGGAGCTGTTTTTT
.,TRBJ2-7,TRBV13,.,CASTRNHQRSSYEQYF,TGTGCCAGCACAAGAAACCACCAGCGGAGCTCCTACGAGCAGTACTTC
once,TRBJ2-3,TRBV19,TRBD1,CASSIRDRYPDTQYF,TGTGCCAGTAGTATCCGGGACAGGTACCCAGATACGCAGTATTTT
.,TRBJ1-6,TRBV28,.,CASSSPGLYSPLHF,TGTGCCAGCAGTTCTCCGGGACTATATTCACCCCTCCACTTT
.,TRBJ1-1,TRBV5-1,TRBD1,CASSGDRGPEAEAFF,TGCGCCAGCAGCGGGGACAGGGGGCCGGAGGCTGAAGCTTTCTTT
.,TRBJ2-4,TRBV25-1,.,CASRQGPACIQYF,TGTGCCAGCAGGCAGGGTCCGGCGTGCATTCAGTACTTC
few,TRBJ1-4,TRBV11-2,.,CASSIGRATNEKLFF,TGTGCCAGCAGCATTGGACGCGCAACTAATGAAAAACTGTTTTTT
.,TRBJ1-1,TRBV7-2,.,CASSLSPPGGAVGTEAFF,TGTGCCAGCAGCTTATCCCCCCCGGGGGGGGCGGTGGGTACTGAAGCTTTCTTT
.,TRBJ1-6,TRBV15,.,CATSSHGLTSGSPLHF,TGTGCCACCAGCAGTCACGGATTGACCTCTGGGTCACCCCTCCACTTT
.,TRBJ2-1,TRBV6-5,TRBD1,CASRGRTGGQFF,TGTGCCAGCAGGGGACGGACAGGGGGGCAGTTCTTC
.,TRBJ1-1,TRBV30,.,CAWSVSGRTEAFF,TGTGCCTGGAGTGTGTCTGGGAGGACTGAAGCTTTCTTT
.,TRBJ2-3,TRBV9,.,CASSDKTNTDTQYF,TGTGCCAGCAGCGATAAGACCAACACAGATACGCAGTATTTT
.,TRBJ2-7,TRBV27,.,CASRRDTRSYEQYF,TGTGCCAGCAGAAGGGACACCCGCTCCTACGAGCAGTACTTC
once,TRBJ2-2,TRBV27,TRBD1,CASSYTWTGSGELFF,TGTGCCAGCAGTTATACATGGACAGGGTCCGGGGAGCTGTTTTTT
.,TRBJ1-1,TRBV12-3/TRBV12-4,.,CASSQRRVNQAFF,TGTGCCAGCAGCCAAAGGCGGGTAAATCAAGCTTTCTTT
.,TRBJ2-1,TRBV19,.,CASSKTWTNEQFF,TGTGCCAGTAGTAAGACCTGGACCAATGAGCAGTTCTTC
.,TRBJ2-1,TRBV5-6,.,CASSLKRTEYNEQFF,TGTGCCAGCAGCTTGAAGAGGACAGAGTACAATGAGCAGTTCTTC
.,TRBJ1-4,TRBV20-1,TRBD1,CSASPGQGKGKLFF,TGCAGTGCTAGTCCCGGACAGGGTAAAGGGAAACTGTTTTTT
.,TRBJ2-3,TRBV5-1,TRBD1,CASSLDRGTDTQYF,TGCGCCAGCAGCCTGGACAGGGGCACAGATACGCAGTATTTT
.,TRBJ1-6,TRBV27,TRBD1,CASSFTGTGNSPLHF,TGTGCCAGCAGTTTCACCGGGACAGGAAATTCACCCCTCCACTTT
.,TRBJ1-6,TRBV7-2,.,CASSLGQNNSPLHF,TGTGCCAGCAGCTTAGGGCAGAATAATTCACCCCTCCACTTT
.,TRBJ1-1,TRBV12-3/TRBV12-4,TRBD1,CASTWTGATEAFF,TGTGCCAGCACTTGGACAGGGGCCACTGAAGCTTTCTTT
.,TRBJ2-1,TRBV7-9,.,CASSRRDTVYNEQFF,TGTGCCAGCAGCCGAAGGGACACGGTCTACAATGAGCAGTTCTTC